The sample holds one count of the clone carrying this T cell receptor beta chain. These data come from a study of T cell changes during pregnancy in multiple sclerosis. CDR1 and CDR2 from the germline V gene are SGHRS and YFSETQ. CDR3 length: 14 amino acids. Trimming removed 5 bases at V and 4 bases at J, with 15 bases between. Sequencing was performed with immunoSEQ multiplex PCR; in TCRdb, only in-frame clones are kept and a portion is missing. The repertoire holds 90,000 to 120,000 clones, with around 93% as singletons. This receptor was obtained from a female donor with multiple sclerosis, enrolled in a pregnancy study. The sequencing used peripheral blood, collected before pregnancy. This chain connects TRBV5-1 to TRBJ1-1; no clear D gene. For the CDR3, the DNA is TGCGCCAGCAGAGCGGAGGGAGATACCACTGAAGCTTTCTTT. Its protein is CASRAEGDTTEAFF.